The 22 T cell receptor beta chains below were found in one sample sequenced in a study of long-term antiretroviral therapy in people with HIV. Version v3.0 of the immunoSEQ assay ran at survey level. Method: immunoSEQ multiplex PCR; TCRdb's copy keeps in-frame clones and lacks some. This sample has approximately 22,000 clones, with roughly 80% found just once. The source material was unsorted PBMCs, sampled 0.5 years before starting antiretroviral therapy. Receptors were obtained from a man in his forties with HIV.

CDR3 sequence: CASSQVVGLADNEQFF. CDR3 nucleotide sequence: TGCGCCAGCAGCCAAGTCGTGGGACTAGCGGACAATGAGCAGTTCTTC. The chain links TRBV4-3 to TRBJ2-1, with TRBD2 identical over 11 bases. CDR1 and CDR2 (germline): LGHNA, YSLEER. The CDR3 runs 16 residues. Germline trimming cut 1 base from V and 5 bases from J; bases unmatched to any gene: 4.

The CDR3 region has the DNA TGTGCCAGCAGCCGAAGGACAGGGGAAAAAACTGAAGCTTTCTTT. It encodes CASSRRTGEKTEAFF. The chain combines TRBV5-6 with TRBJ1-1; 9 bases are a match to TRBD1. The trim removed 4 bases at V and 5 bases at J, leaving 9 bases unmatched. CDR3 length: 15 residues. The germline CDR1 and CDR2 sequences are SGHDT and YYEEEE.

The J gene is TRBJ1-2, the V gene TRBV7-9; TRBD1 agrees at 11 bases. Germline V CDR1 and CDR2: SEHNR, FQNEAQ (reference sequence). The CDR3 loop spans 14 amino acids. V was clipped by 1 base and J by 7 bases; unmatched bases: 2. Written as DNA, the CDR3 is TGTGCCAGCAGCTTAGAGGGGACAGGGGGTGGCTACACCTTC. It codes for CASSLEGTGGGYTF.

J is TRBJ2-7 and V is TRBV7-2, with 12 bases fitting TRBD1. Trimming took 5 bases from V and 6 from J; bases not matched to a gene: 5. CDR3 length: 14 residues. Germline-derived CDR1 and CDR2 are SGHTA and FQGNSA. CDR3 in amino acids: CASSPGQGASEQYF. CDR3 coding DNA: TGTGCCAGCAGCCCGGGACAGGGGGCAAGCGAGCAGTACTTC. The variable domain in full, completed from reference TRBV7-2 and TRBJ2-7, reads GAGVSQSPSNKVTEKGKDVELRCDPISGHTALYWYRQSLGQGLEFLIYFQGNSAPDKSGLPSDRFSAERTGGSVSTLTIQRTQQEDSAVYLCASSPGQGASEQYFGPGTRLTVT.

The J gene is TRBJ2-1, the V gene TRBV28; possible D gene TRBD2, 7 bases. V was pared by 8 bases and J by 0 bases, with 11 bases between. The CDR3 runs to 14 residues. Germline-derived CDR1 and CDR2 are MDHEN and SYDVKM. CDR3 residues: CASVGGPSYNEQFF. The CDR3 nucleotides read TGTGCCAGCGTGGGGGGGCCCTCCTACAATGAGCAGTTCTTC.

V and J are TRBV5-3 and TRBJ1-2; 7 positions match TRBD1. TRBV5-3 is designated an ORF whose function remains uncertain. The ends lost 5 bases at V and 4 bases at J; junction bases unmatched: 11. The CDR3 is made up of 15 amino acids. CDR3 in amino acids: CARSPVGGKAYGYTF. The CDR3 DNA follows: TGTGCCAGAAGTCCGGTAGGGGGCAAGGCCTATGGCTACACCTTC.

The V call is TRBV27, the J call TRBJ1-1; D may be TRBD1 (6 bases). Trimming removed 1 base from V and 0 bases from J, with 18 bases in between. Germline lookup yields CDR1 MNHEY and CDR2 SMNVEV (reference sequence). CDR3 length equals 18 residues. This chain's CDR3 is CASSLLGAPPGMNTEAFF. The CDR3 DNA is TGTGCCAGCAGTTTATTGGGGGCGCCTCCAGGCATGAACACTGAAGCTTTCTTT.

The V call is TRBV5-6, the J call TRBJ2-2; 7 bases are shared with TRBD1. The CDR3 spans 15 residues. Germline trimming cut 4 bases from V and 6 bases from J; bases unmatched to any gene: 9. Germline CDR1 SGHDT, CDR2 YYEEEE. In nucleotides, the CDR3 is TGTGCCAGCAGCGCTCCGACAGGGCTCGCCGGGGAGCTGTTTTTT. Its protein product is CASSAPTGLAGELFF.

The chain recombines TRBV6-8 with TRBJ1-1; 7 bases are shared with TRBD1. The CDR3 length is 13 residues. V shed 7 bases, J shed 4 bases, and the junction held 6 bases outside the gene matches. Per germline, CDR1 MNHGY and CDR2 SAAAGT. CDR3 sequence: CASNKQGSTEAFF. The CDR3 coding sequence is TGTGCCAGCAATAAACAGGGGAGCACTGAAGCTTTCTTT.

The rearrangement joins TRBV7-9 to TRBJ2-5, with no clear D. The CDR3 has 16 amino acids. CDR1 and CDR2 (germline): SEHNR, FQNEAQ (reference sequence). Trimming cost V 5 bases and J 2 bases, with 18 bases left between them. DNA of the CDR3: TGTGCCAGCAGCCCCCTTGGAAATAGCATACAAGAGACCCAGTACTTC. This encodes CASSPLGNSIQETQYF.

This chain connects TRBV7-9 to TRBJ1-1; no reliable D call. Trimming took off 3 bases at V and 0 bases at J, with 2 bases between the two ends. Germline CDR1 SEHNR, CDR2 FQNEAQ (reference sequence). The CDR3 length is 12 residues. The CDR3 DNA reads TGTGCCAGCAGCTTCGTGAACACTGAAGCTTTCTTT. Amino acids: CASSFVNTEAFF.

The chain employs TRBV27 and TRBJ2-7, with a tentative D call TRBD1 (5 bases). Trimming pared 4 bases from V and 2 bases from J, leaving 9 bases between. The CDR3 totals 13 residues. Germline V gives CDR1 MNHEY, CDR2 SMNVEV (reference sequence). The chain's CDR3 is CASSSGFAYEQYF. The CDR3 DNA sequence: TGTGCCAGCAGTTCAGGGTTTGCCTACGAGCAGTACTTC.

The V gene is TRBV18, the J gene TRBJ1-5; perhaps TRBD1 as D (5 bases). V was pared by 1 base and J by 3 bases, with 13 bases between. In germline, CDR1 is KGHSH, CDR2 LQKENI. The CDR3 length is 16 residues. The CDR3 reads CASSPLLQGANQPQHF. CDR3 DNA: TGTGCCAGCTCACCACTTTTGCAGGGCGCCAATCAGCCCCAGCATTTT.

The chain has TRBV6-1 and TRBJ1-5, with D possibly TRBD1 on 6 matching bases. The CDR3 consists of 15 residues. The germline V and J ends were trimmed by 5 bases and 0 bases, with 11 bases remaining between them. CDR1 and CDR2 from the germline V gene are MNHNS and SASEGT. CDR3 sequence (DNA): TGTGCCAGCAGTAAGGACAGCTATAGCAATCAGCCCCAGCATTTT. Translating gives CASSKDSYSNQPQHF.

The chain carries TRBV27 and TRBJ2-5; D might be TRBD1 or TRBD2, each matching 6 bases. Trimming took off 1 base at V and 5 bases at J, with 14 bases between the two ends. CDR1 is MNHEY and CDR2 is SMNVEV in the germline V gene (reference sequence). The CDR3 extends over 15 amino acids. The CDR3 is CASSLYWGAGETQYF. Here the CDR3 DNA reads TGTGCCAGCAGTTTATATTGGGGGGCGGGGGAGACCCAGTACTTC.

The chain employs TRBV7-2 and TRBJ2-5, with D possibly called TRBD1 or TRBD2 (5 bases each). The CDR3 sequence is 11 residues long. CDR1 SGHTA and CDR2 FQGNSA come from the germline V gene. V dropped 3 bases and J dropped 10 bases, with 9 bases sitting between them. The CDR3 loop is CASSLGVFQYF. For the CDR3, the DNA is TGTGCCAGCAGCTTGGGGGTATTCCAGTACTTC.

The chain joins TRBV27 to TRBJ1-1; D perhaps matches TRBD1 (5 bases). Trimming removed 2 bases at V and 4 bases at J, with 20 bases between. This CDR3 spans 17 amino acids. CDR1 MNHEY and CDR2 SMNVEV come from the germline V gene (reference sequence). CDR3 region: CASSLGRAGWIGTEAFF. In DNA form, the CDR3 reads TGTGCCAGCAGTTTAGGCCGGGCAGGGTGGATCGGCACTGAAGCTTTCTTT.

This clone was detected a few times. This sequence joins TRBV6-1 and TRBJ1-2, with D maybe TRBD1 (5 bases). Germline CDR1 is MNHNS and CDR2 is SASEGT. V was cut by 5 bases and J by 8 bases, with 21 bases left in between. The CDR3 is 15 residues long. CDR3 sequence: CASSREEGPYSGYTF. CDR3 DNA: TGTGCCAGCAGTAGAGAGGAGGGACCATATTCGGGCTACACCTTC.

This chain connects TRBV5-5 to TRBJ1-2, with D maybe TRBD1 (5 bases). From germline, CDR1 is SGHKS and CDR2 YYEKEE (reference sequence). CDR3 length equals 15 residues. V was shortened by 0 bases and J by 1 base, with 10 bases between the two germline ends. The CDR3 reads CASSLGVQGNYGYTF. The CDR3 DNA reads as TGTGCCAGCAGCTTGGGGGTTCAGGGTAACTATGGCTACACCTTC.

This clone appeared a few times. The V gene is TRBV2, the J gene TRBJ2-7; the D gene is possibly TRBD1 (6 bases). Germline values: CDR1 SNHLY, CDR2 FYNNEI. There are 12 residues in the CDR3. Trimming shortened V by 6 bases and J by 1 base, and 7 bases separated the two germline ends. The CDR3 DNA reads TGTGCCAGCAGGACAGGATCCTACGAGCAGTACTTC. Translated: CASRTGSYEQYF.

The rearrangement links TRBV28 to TRBJ1-1; D is unresolved. The CDR3 sequence is 19 residues long. Per the germline V gene, CDR1 is MDHEN and CDR2 is SYDVKM. Between the trimmed V and J ends, which lost 6 bases and 1 base, there was a span of 27 bases. The CDR3 bases are TGTGCCAGCAGCTCTAACTTACCGATGGGGAGGTATGCGAACACTGAAGCTTTCTTT. This sequence encodes CASSSNLPMGRYANTEAFF.

The CDR3 loop reads CASSDPGQGNTEAFF. The CDR3 DNA follows: TGCGCCAGCAGTGATCCGGGACAGGGGAACACTGAAGCTTTCTTT. The genes are TRBV10-2 and TRBJ1-1; 9 bases are shared with TRBD1. CDR1 and CDR2 (germline): WSHSY, SAAADI. After removal of 3 bases from V and 1 base from J, the junction contained 3 bases not matched to a gene. This CDR3 spans 15 amino acids.